This entry concerns a single T cell receptor beta chain. Only in-frame clones appear in the TCRdb table, and some are missing; sequencing was by immunoSEQ multiplex PCR. The sample lists some 480,000 clones; roughly 78% were seen once. The data were obtained in a study of shared clonotypes between healthy human individuals. Germline V CDR1 and CDR2: SGHRS, YFSETQ. The CDR3 totals 15 residues. The V segment lost 4 bases and the J segment 2 bases; nucleotides outside the gene matches: 7. This receptor was obtained from a woman aged 40 to 49 in good health. Some clones in this sample may be carry-over from other donors' samples. Sequenced input: PBMCs. This sequence joins TRBV5-1 and TRBJ2-3; 7 bases are a match to TRBD1. In DNA form, the CDR3 reads TGCGCCAGCAGCCGCAGGGACAGCGTCACAGATACGCAGTATTTT. Translating it yields CASSRRDSVTDTQYF.